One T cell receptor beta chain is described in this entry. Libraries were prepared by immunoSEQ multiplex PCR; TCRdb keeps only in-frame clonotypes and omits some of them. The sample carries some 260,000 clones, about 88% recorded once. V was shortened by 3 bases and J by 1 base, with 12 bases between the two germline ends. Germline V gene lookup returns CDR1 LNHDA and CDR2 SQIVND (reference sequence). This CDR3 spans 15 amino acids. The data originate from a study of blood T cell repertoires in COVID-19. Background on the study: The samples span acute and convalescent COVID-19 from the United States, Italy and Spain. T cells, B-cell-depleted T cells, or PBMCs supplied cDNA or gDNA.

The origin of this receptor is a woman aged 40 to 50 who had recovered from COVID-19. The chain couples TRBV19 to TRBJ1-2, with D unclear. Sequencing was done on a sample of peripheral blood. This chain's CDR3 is CASSIPLGVNYGYTF. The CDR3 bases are TGTGCCAGTAGTATCCCCCTCGGGGTTAACTATGGCTACACCTTC.